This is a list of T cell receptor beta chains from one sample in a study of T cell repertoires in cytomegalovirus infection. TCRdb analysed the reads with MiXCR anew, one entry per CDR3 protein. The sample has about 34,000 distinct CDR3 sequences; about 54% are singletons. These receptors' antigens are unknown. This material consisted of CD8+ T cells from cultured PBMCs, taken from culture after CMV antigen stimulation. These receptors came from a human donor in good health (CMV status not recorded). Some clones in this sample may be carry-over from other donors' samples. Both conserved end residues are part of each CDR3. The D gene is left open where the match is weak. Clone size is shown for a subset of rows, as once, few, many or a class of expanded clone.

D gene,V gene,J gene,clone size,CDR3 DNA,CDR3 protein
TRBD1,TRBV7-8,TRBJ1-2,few,TGTGCCAGCAGCGGTGGGACAGCCGTGCGGGTTTATGGCTACACCTTC,CASSGGTAVRVYGYTF
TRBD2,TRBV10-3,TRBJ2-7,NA,TGTGCCACCACAAGGACTAGCGGGAGTACTTCCTACGAGCAGTACTTC,CATTRTSGSTSYEQYF
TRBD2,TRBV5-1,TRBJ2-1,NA,TGCGCCAGCAGTTCGGGACTAACCCTCCACGACAATGAGCAGTTCTTC,CASSSGLTLHDNEQFF
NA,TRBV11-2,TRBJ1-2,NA,TGTGCCAGCAGCTTAGGAGGGAATGGCTACACCTTC,CASSLGGNGYTF
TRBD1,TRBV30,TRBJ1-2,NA,TGTGCCTATATTAGTTTCCAGGGGGGTGGCTACACCTTC,CAYISFQGGGYTF
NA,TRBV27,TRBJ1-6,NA,TGTGCCAGCAGTTTATCCAGGAGCTCCTATAATTCACCCCTCCACTTT,CASSLSRSSYNSPLHF
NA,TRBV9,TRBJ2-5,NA,TGTGCCAGCAGCGTACTAGCCTCCGCTGGGGAGACCCAGTACTTC,CASSVLASAGETQYF
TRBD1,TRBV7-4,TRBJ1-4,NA,TGTGCCAGCAGCCCACCCCGTGGGACAGGGGACGAAAAACTGTTTTTT,CASSPPRGTGDEKLFF
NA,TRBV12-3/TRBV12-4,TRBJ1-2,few,TGTGCCAGCACAAACGGGGGCGATGGCTACACCTTC,CASTNGGDGYTF
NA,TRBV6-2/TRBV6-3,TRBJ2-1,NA,TGTGCCAGCAAGGACTACAGCTCCTACAATGAGCAGTTCTTC,CASKDYSSYNEQFF
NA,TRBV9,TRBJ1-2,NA,TGTGCCAGCAGCGTAGGAACAGGGAGCGGGGCCTATGGCTACACCTTC,CASSVGTGSGAYGYTF
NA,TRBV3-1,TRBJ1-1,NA,TGTGCCAGCAGCCTGTTCCGAGGGACTGAATCTTTCTTT,CASSLFRGTESFF
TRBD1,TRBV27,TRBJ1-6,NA,TGTGCCAGCAGTACAGGGGCTAGCTCCTATAATTCACCCCTCCACTTT,CASSTGASSYNSPLHF
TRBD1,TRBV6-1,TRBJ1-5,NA,TGTGCCAGCAGTGAGAGAGGGACAGGGGGCAATCCGCCCCATCATTTT,CASSERGTGGNPPHHF
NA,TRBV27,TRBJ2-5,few,TGTGCCAGCAGTTTGGGGTCGATTAAGGAGACCCAGTACTTC,CASSLGSIKETQYF
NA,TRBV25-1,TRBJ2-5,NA,TGTGCCAGCAGTGTACGGTACCAAGAGACCCAGTACTTC,CASSVRYQETQYF
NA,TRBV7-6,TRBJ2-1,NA,TGTGCCAGCAGCCGAACTCTTCGCAATGAGCAGTTCTTC,CASSRTLRNEQFF
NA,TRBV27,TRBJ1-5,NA,TGTGCCAGCAGTTTACGAGGAATCAATCAGCCCCAGCATTTT,CASSLRGINQPQHF
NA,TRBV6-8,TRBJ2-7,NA,TGTGCCAGCAGTCTAACCAGGGGCTACGAGCAGTACTTC,CASSLTRGYEQYF
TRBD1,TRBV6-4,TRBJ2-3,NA,TGTGCCAGCAGCGAGGACAGGGGGTCGACAGATACGCAGTATTTT,CASSEDRGSTDTQYF
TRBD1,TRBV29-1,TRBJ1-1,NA,TGCAGCATTGTAGATCACAGGGGGAACACTGAAGCTTTCTTT,CSIVDHRGNTEAFF
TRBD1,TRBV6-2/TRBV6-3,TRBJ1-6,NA,TGTGCCAGCAGATCCACGGACAGGGGGCAGAATTCACCCCTCCACTTT,CASRSTDRGQNSPLHF
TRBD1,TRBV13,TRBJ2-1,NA,TGTGCCAGCAGCTTAAGGGAGAGGGACAGGGGGAATGAGCAGTTCTTC,CASSLRERDRGNEQFF
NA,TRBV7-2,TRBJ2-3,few,TGTGCCAGCAGCTTAGGAGGGGGAGTAGGGCCAGATACGCAGTATTTT,CASSLGGGVGPDTQYF
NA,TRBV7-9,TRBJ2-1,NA,TGTGCCAGCGGATTTCAGGACTCCCCCTACAATGAGCAGTTCTTC,CASGFQDSPYNEQFF
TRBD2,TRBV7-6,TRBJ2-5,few,TGTGCCAGCAACCCTAGGACTAGCGGCCAAGAGACCCAGTACTTC,CASNPRTSGQETQYF
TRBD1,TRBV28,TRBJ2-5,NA,TGTGCCAGCAGCCCTAACCCTTTCGGACAGGGGGAAGGCGAGACCCAGTACTTC,CASSPNPFGQGEGETQYF
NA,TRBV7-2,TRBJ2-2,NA,TGTGCCAGCAGCCTCCGGACACAGGGAACCGGGGAGCTGTTTTTT,CASSLRTQGTGELFF
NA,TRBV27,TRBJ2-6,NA,TGTGCCAGCAGTCCCCAGGGGGGAGACATCTCTGGGGCCAACGTCCTGACTTTC,CASSPQGGDISGANVLTF
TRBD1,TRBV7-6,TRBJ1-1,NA,TGTGCCAGCAGCTTGTCGGGACAGGGGCTGGGCACTGAAGCTTTCTTT,CASSLSGQGLGTEAFF
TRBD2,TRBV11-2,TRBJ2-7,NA,TGTGCCAGCAGCCACGGGGGGTACGAGCAGTACTTC,CASSHGGYEQYF
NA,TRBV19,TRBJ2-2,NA,TGTGCCAGCCGGGACGGCCGCCGGGAGCTGTTTTTT,CASRDGRRELFF
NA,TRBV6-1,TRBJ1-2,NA,TGTGCCAGCAGTGAAGCTGTAGTCAGGGTCGGATTCCCCGGGGGCTACACCTTC,CASSEAVVRVGFPGGYTF
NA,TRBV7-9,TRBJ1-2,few,TGTGCCAGCAGCTCTTATCCGCCGAGCGGCCGATATGGCTACACCTTC,CASSSYPPSGRYGYTF
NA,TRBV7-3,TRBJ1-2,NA,TGTGCCAGCAGCTTAAAGGGGGAGGGCTACACCTTC,CASSLKGEGYTF
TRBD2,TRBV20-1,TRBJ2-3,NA,TGCAGTGCTAGAGCTAGCGGAGGCACAGATACGCAGTATTTT,CSARASGGTDTQYF
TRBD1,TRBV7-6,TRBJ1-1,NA,TGTGCCAGCAGCGCGGGGACAGGGAGCACTGAAGCTTTCTTT,CASSAGTGSTEAFF
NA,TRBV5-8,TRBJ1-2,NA,TGTGCCAGCAGCTTGAGGGGCCAGGGGAGGATTGGCTACACCTTC,CASSLRGQGRIGYTF
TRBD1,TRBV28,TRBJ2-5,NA,TGTGCCAGCAGTTCCGGACAGGGAGATTGGGAGACCCAGTACTTC,CASSSGQGDWETQYF
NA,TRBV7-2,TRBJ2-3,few,TGTGCCAGCAGCCCCCTCGTAAGCACAGATACGCAGTATTTT,CASSPLVSTDTQYF
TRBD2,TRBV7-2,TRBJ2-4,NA,TGTGCCAGCAGCCAAGCCGGGGGGAACATTCAGTACTTC,CASSQAGGNIQYF
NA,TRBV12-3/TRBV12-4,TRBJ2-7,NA,TGTGCCAGCAGTTTAGTATGGGTAGAGAGCGAGCAGTACTTC,CASSLVWVESEQYF
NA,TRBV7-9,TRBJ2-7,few,TGTGCCAGCAGCTTGGATAACGAGCAGTACTTC,CASSLDNEQYF
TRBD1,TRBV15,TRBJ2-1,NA,TGTGCCACCACCCGAGGAGTGAGGGCAGGGGGCAGCTCCTACAATGAGCAGTTCTTC,CATTRGVRAGGSSYNEQFF
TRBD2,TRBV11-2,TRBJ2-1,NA,TGTGCCAGCAGCCTGGCTGCGGGGGGATACAATGAGCAGTTCTTC,CASSLAAGGYNEQFF
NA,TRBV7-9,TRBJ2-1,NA,TGTGCCAACAGCTTGTTGGGAATATCCACTTACAATGTGCGGTTCTTC,CANSLLGISTYNVRFF
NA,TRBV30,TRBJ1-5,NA,TGTGCCTGGAGTGAGGGCAGGGGTCAACAGCCCCAGCATTTT,CAWSEGRGQQPQHF
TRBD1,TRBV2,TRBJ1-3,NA,TGTGCCAGCAGTGATTGGCGGACAGGGGGTTTCATTTCTGGAAACACCATATATTTT,CASSDWRTGGFISGNTIYF
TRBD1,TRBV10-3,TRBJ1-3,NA,TGTGCCATCAGTTCAGGGGGACCTGGAAACACCATATATTTT,CAISSGGPGNTIYF
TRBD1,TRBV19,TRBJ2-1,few,TGTGCCAGTAGTACAGGGGACAGGGAGCAGTTCTTC,CASSTGDREQFF
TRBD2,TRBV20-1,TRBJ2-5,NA,TGCAGTGCTTTGGCGGGGGAGGAAGAGACCCAGTACTTC,CSALAGEEETQYF
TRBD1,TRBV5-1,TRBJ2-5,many,TGCGCCAGCAGCTCGGGACAGGGGATAGAGACCCAGTACTTC,CASSSGQGIETQYF